These 22 T cell receptor beta chains originate from one sample sequenced in a study of CD8 T cells in ankylosing spondylitis. Their specific antigens are unknown. TCRdb ran MiXCR on the 5' RACE reads and lists one entry per CDR3 protein. The table shows hundreds of thousands of distinct CDR3 sequences, with about 10% occurring only once. Study-wide results and caveats: Typical of ankylosing spondylitis blood, it appeared, was a TCR beta motif of eight highly homologous variants.

The sequenced sample consisted of blood, either unsorted or a sorted T cell fraction (not recorded which). These TCRs come from a male donor with ankylosing spondylitis.

The CDR3 loop reads CASSLGARGDTQYF. CDR3 nucleotide sequence: TGCGCCAGCAGCTTGGGGGCACGGGGAGATACGCAGTATTTT. The V call is TRBV5-1, the J call TRBJ2-3; maybe TRBD2 (5 bases). Germline loops: CDR1 SGHRS, CDR2 YFSETQ. V lost 0 bases, J lost 5 bases, and 10 bases lay in between. This CDR3 region has 14 residues.

V and J are TRBV20-1 and TRBJ2-1; the match to TRBD2 covers 8 bases. This CDR3 is 13 amino acids long. Germline CDR1 reads DFQATT; CDR2 reads SNEGSKA (reference sequence). V lost 0 bases and J lost 6; bases outside the gene matches: 1. DNA of the CDR3: TGCAGTGCTAGAGATCGGGGGGGCAATGAGCAGTTCTTC. This translates into CSARDRGGNEQFF.

This clonotype was found many times. The V gene is TRBV20-1, the J gene TRBJ1-2; D is undetermined. This CDR3 is 13 amino acids long. The V end was cut by 3 bases, the J end by 0 bases, with 8 bases between. Germline V lookup: CDR1 DFQATT, CDR2 SNEGSKA (reference sequence). CDR3: CSARVPPNYGYTF. DNA of the CDR3: TGCAGTGCTAGGGTCCCCCCTAACTATGGCTACACCTTC.

This rearrangement joins TRBV7-2 to TRBJ1-1; no clear D gene. The CDR3 sequence is 14 residues long. Germline V gene sequence: CDR1 SGHTA, CDR2 FQGNSA. Trimming took 5 bases from V and 6 from J, leaving 16 bases between them. CDR3 coding DNA: TGTGCCAGCAGCCATCGGGGTCCTAATTCTGAAGCTTTCTTT. Amino acids: CASSHRGPNSEAFF. Variable domain in full (rest from reference TRBV7-2 and TRBJ1-1): GAGVSQSPSNKVTEKGKDVELRCDPISGHTALYWYRQSLGQGLEFLIYFQGNSAPDKSGLPSDRFSAERTGGSVSTLTIQRTQQEDSAVYLCASSHRGPNSEAFFGQGTRLTVV.

The rearrangement links TRBV20-1 to TRBJ2-7; D gene ambiguous. V was trimmed by 6 bases and J by 9 bases, leaving 15 bases between them. This CDR3 spans 11 amino acids. Germline CDR1 and CDR2: DFQATT and SNEGSKA (reference sequence). The CDR3 spells CSAARSIGQYF. DNA for the CDR3: TGCAGTGCAGCCCGTTCGATTGGGCAGTACTTC.

The table lists this clonotype with many counts. This rearrangement joins TRBV20-1 to TRBJ1-6, with a weak D call TRBD1 (6 bases). The CDR3 consists of 15 residues. Germline assignment: CDR1 DFQATT and CDR2 SNEGSKA (reference sequence). Trimming removed 4 bases from V and 2 bases from J, with 12 bases in between. The CDR3 is CSANREYAYNSPLHF. In DNA form, the CDR3 reads TGCAGTGCTAACAGGGAGTATGCCTATAATTCACCCCTCCACTTT.

This clonotype was observed at least ten times. The CDR3 is CASSRTSGIYEQYF. The CDR3 DNA reads as TGTGCCAGCAGTCGGACTAGCGGGATCTACGAGCAGTACTTC. The chain combines TRBV6-1 with TRBJ2-7; 12 bases map to TRBD2. V dropped 5 bases and J dropped 3; count of bases not matched to a gene: 2. The germline gives CDR1 MNHNS, CDR2 SASEGT. There are 14 residues in the CDR3.

This clonotype occurred many times. The chain links TRBV6-2 or TRBV6-3 to TRBJ1-5; 7 bases line up with TRBD1. In germline, CDR1 is MNHEY, CDR2 SVGEGT. J lost 6 bases, V lost 6 bases, and 8 bases had no gene match. The CDR3 covers 14 residues. CDR3 nucleotides: TGTGCCAGCAGCCCCTACAGGGGTGCTCAGCCCCAGCATTTT. Residues: CASSPYRGAQPQHF.

This clonotype came up a few times. The CDR3 region has the DNA TGCAGTGCTCTACGACAGGGTGGGACAGATACGCAGTATTTT. Residues: CSALRQGGTDTQYF. This rearrangement joins TRBV20-1 to TRBJ2-3, with 7 bases fitting TRBD1. The CDR3 contains 14 residues. Germline V gene sequence: CDR1 DFQATT, CDR2 SNEGSKA (reference sequence). The V gene end was trimmed by 5 bases and the J gene end by 3 bases; junction bases not matched to a gene: 8.

The sample holds a few counts of this clonotype. The V gene is TRBV5-1, the J gene TRBJ2-2; D may be TRBD2 (5 bases). Trimming removed 4 bases at V and 6 bases at J, with 10 bases between. The CDR3 loop spans 13 amino acids. Germline CDR1 is SGHRS and CDR2 is YFSETQ. The CDR3 nucleotides read TGCGCCAGCAGCAAATCGGAGGCCGGGGAGCTGTTTTTT. It specifies CASSKSEAGELFF.

This clonotype was observed a few times. J is TRBJ2-2 and V is TRBV6-5; the D call may be TRBD1 or TRBD2 (5 bases each). The length of the CDR3 is 14 residues. Between the trimmed V and J ends, which lost 2 bases and 4 bases, there was a span of 8 bases. In germline, CDR1 is MNHEY, CDR2 SVGAGI. CDR3 residues: CASSYTGATGELFF. The CDR3 DNA reads TGTGCCAGCAGTTACACCGGGGCCACCGGGGAGCTGTTTTTT.

This clonotype came up many times. This chain uses TRBV7-6 with TRBJ2-7, with TRBD2 identical over 11 bases. Germline V gene lookup returns CDR1 SGHVS and CDR2 FNYEAQ. The ends lost 2 bases at V and 5 bases at J; junction bases unmatched: 2. This CDR3 is built from 14 residues. The CDR3 here is CASSLILAGDEQYF. The CDR3 nucleotides read TGTGCCAGCAGCTTAATACTAGCGGGGGACGAGCAGTACTTC.

J is TRBJ1-2 and V is TRBV6-4; D unresolved. There are 13 residues in the CDR3. Trimming removed 5 bases at V and 0 bases at J, with 7 bases between. Germline CDR1 and CDR2: MRHNA and SNTAGT. The DNA for the CDR3 is TGTGCCAGCAGTTCAGAACCTAACTATGGCTACACCTTC. Protein sequence: CASSSEPNYGYTF.

This clonotype was seen many times. The chain employs TRBV5-1 and TRBJ1-1, with 10 positions matching TRBD1. The V gene end was trimmed by 4 bases and the J gene end by 0 bases; junction bases not matched to a gene: 3. CDR3 length: 15 residues. CDR1 SGHRS and CDR2 YFSETQ come from the germline V gene. The CDR3 bases are TGCGCCAGCAGCACGGGACAGGGGATGAACACTGAAGCTTTCTTT. Its translation: CASSTGQGMNTEAFF.

V usage is TRBV18 and J usage is TRBJ2-1, with D perhaps matching TRBD1 (5 bases). The length of the CDR3 is 13 residues. Germline CDR1 reads KGHSH; CDR2 reads LQKENI. The V gene lost 2 bases and the J gene lost 10 bases, with 12 bases spanning the gap. The CDR3 spells CASSPSRECEQFF. Written as DNA, the CDR3 is TGTGCCAGCTCACCATCCAGGGAATGCGAGCAGTTCTTC.

For this clonotype: Mismatch with germline at one junction end may stem from a read error. The V gene is TRBV12-3 or TRBV12-4, the J gene TRBJ2-1; 11 bases match TRBD1. This CDR3 comprises 17 residues. The CDR3 protein is CTSSLGGTGGSSNEQFF. The CDR3 nucleotides read TGTACCAGCAGTTTAGGGGGGACAGGGGGGTCGTCGAATGAGCAGTTCTTC.

Only a few counts were recorded for this clonotype. This chain joins TRBV7-9 and TRBJ1-1; D is perhaps TRBD1 (5 bases). The length of the CDR3 is 13 residues. The V gene lost 4 bases and the J gene lost 5 bases, with 11 bases spanning the gap. The germline V gene encodes CDR1 SEHNR and CDR2 FQNEAQ (reference sequence). CDR3 sequence (DNA): TGTGCCAGCAGCTCGAGACAGTTTACTGAAGCTTTCTTT. This sequence encodes CASSSRQFTEAFF.

With regard to this clonotype: This may arise from a read error, as a much more abundant clone is one base away. The V and J genes are TRBV28 and TRBJ2-7; 7 bases are a match to TRBD1. This CDR3 is built from 13 residues. Germline V lookup: CDR1 MDHEN, CDR2 SYDVKM. V dropped 6 bases and J dropped 3; count of bases not matched to a gene: 5. The CDR3 nucleotides are TGTGCCAGCAGACTGGGACAGCACTACGAGCAGTACTTC. Translated, it gives CASRLGQHYEQYF.

The chain carries TRBV29-1 and TRBJ2-7; D could derive from TRBD1 or TRBD2 (5 bases each). The CDR3 has 13 residues. With 6 bases removed from V and 1 base from J, the gap between germline ends came to 13 bases. Germline loops: CDR1 SQVTM, CDR2 ANQGSEA. This CDR3 reads CSVPGTASYEQYF. DNA of the CDR3: TGCAGCGTACCCGGGACGGCTTCCTACGAGCAGTACTTC.

This chain uses TRBV5-1 with TRBJ1-2, with 7 bases identical to TRBD1. Per the germline V gene, CDR1 is SGHRS and CDR2 is YFSETQ. This CDR3 is 16 amino acids long. After removal of 0 bases from V and 0 bases from J, the junction contained 5 bases not matched to a gene. CDR3 sequence: CASSLAVQGANYGYTF. The CDR3 region has the DNA TGCGCCAGCAGCTTGGCGGTCCAGGGGGCTAACTATGGCTACACCTTC.

This chain links TRBV6-2 or TRBV6-3 with TRBJ2-1; unclear D gene. This CDR3 has 15 residues. V was trimmed by 5 bases and J by 8 bases, leaving 19 bases between them. In germline, CDR1 is MNHEY, CDR2 SVGEGT. CDR3 protein: CASSPYIAGGDEQFF. DNA for the CDR3: TGTGCCAGCAGTCCTTACATCGCAGGTGGCGATGAGCAGTTCTTC.

This clonotype was detected only a few times. J is TRBJ2-7 and V is TRBV5-1; D remains unclear. Germline-derived CDR1 and CDR2 are SGHRS and YFSETQ. The V gene lost 3 bases and the J gene lost 7 bases, with 20 bases spanning the gap. The CDR3 is 15 amino acids. The CDR3 here is CASSSTSLGLGEQYF. CDR3 DNA sequence: TGCGCCAGCAGCTCGACATCTTTGGGATTGGGGGAGCAGTACTTC. Complete variable domain (other parts from reference TRBV5-1 and TRBJ2-7): KAGVTQTPRYLIKTRGQQVTLSCSPISGHRSVSWYQQTPGQGLQFLFEYFSETQRNKGNFPGRFSGRQFSNSRSEMNVSTLELGDSALYLCASSSTSLGLGEQYFGPGTRLTVT.